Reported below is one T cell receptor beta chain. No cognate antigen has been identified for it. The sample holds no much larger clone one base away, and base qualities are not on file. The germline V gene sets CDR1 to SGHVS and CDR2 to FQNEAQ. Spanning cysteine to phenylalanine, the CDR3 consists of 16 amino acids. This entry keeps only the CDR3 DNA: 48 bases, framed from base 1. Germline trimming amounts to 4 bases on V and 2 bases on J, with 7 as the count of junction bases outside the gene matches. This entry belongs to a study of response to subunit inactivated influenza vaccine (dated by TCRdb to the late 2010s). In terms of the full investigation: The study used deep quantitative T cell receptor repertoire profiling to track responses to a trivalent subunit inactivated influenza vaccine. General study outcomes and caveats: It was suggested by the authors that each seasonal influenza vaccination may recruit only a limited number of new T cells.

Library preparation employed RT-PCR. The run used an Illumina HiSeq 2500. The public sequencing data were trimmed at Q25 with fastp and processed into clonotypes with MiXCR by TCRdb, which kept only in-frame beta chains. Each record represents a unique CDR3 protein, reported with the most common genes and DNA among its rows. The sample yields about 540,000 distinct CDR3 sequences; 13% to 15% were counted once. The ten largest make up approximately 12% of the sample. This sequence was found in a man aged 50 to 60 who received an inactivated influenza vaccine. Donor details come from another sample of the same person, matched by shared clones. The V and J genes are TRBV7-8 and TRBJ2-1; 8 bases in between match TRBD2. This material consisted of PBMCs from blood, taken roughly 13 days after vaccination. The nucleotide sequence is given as TGTGCCAGCAGCTCCCAGCGGGAGAGAACCTACAATGAGCAGTTCTTC. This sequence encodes CASSSQRERTYNEQFF.